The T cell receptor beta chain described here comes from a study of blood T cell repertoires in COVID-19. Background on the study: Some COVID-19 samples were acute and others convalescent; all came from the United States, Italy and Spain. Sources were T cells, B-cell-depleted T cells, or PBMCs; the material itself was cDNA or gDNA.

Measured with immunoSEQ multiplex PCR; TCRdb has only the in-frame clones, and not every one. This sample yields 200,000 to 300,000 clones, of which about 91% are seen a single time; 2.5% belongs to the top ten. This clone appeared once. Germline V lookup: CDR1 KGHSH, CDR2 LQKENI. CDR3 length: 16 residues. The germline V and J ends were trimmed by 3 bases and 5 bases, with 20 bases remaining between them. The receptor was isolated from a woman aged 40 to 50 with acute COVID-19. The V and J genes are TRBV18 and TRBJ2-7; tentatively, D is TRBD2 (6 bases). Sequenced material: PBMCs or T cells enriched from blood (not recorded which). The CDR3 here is CASSPRGREIVHEQYF. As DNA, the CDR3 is TGTGCCAGCTCACCTCGGGGTCGGGAGATTGTCCACGAGCAGTACTTC.